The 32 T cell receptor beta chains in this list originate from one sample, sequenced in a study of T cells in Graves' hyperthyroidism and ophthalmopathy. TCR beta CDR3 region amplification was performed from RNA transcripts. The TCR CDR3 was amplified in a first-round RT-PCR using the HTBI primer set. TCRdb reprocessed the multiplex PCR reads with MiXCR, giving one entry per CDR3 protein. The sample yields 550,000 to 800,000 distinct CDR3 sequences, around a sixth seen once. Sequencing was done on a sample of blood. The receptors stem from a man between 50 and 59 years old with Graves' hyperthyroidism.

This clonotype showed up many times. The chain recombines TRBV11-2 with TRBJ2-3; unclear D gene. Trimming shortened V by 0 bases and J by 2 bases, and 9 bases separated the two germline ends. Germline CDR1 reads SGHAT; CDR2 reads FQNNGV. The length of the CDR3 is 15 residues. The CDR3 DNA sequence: TGTGCCAGCAGCTTAGAAAGATTAGTCACAGATACGCAGTATTTT. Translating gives CASSLERLVTDTQYF.

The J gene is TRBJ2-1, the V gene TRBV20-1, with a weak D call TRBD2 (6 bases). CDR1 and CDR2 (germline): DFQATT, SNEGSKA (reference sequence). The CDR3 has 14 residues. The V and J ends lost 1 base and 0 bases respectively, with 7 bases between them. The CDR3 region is CSARVAVSYNEQFF. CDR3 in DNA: TGCAGTGCTAGAGTAGCGGTCTCCTACAATGAGCAGTTCTTC.

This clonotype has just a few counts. CDR3 sequence (DNA): TGTGCCACCAGTGATTCCCCATATGAGCAGTTCTTC. Amino acids: CATSDSPYEQFF. The rearrangement uses TRBV24-1 and TRBJ2-1; no definite D call. The germline CDR1 and CDR2 sequences are KGHDR and SFDVKD. The CDR3 is made up of 12 amino acids. Trimming pared 2 bases from V and 8 bases from J, leaving 6 bases between.

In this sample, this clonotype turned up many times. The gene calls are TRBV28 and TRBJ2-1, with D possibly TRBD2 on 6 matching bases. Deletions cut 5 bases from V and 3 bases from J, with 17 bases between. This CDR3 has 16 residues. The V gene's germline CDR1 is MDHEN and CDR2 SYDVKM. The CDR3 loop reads CASSHRGGGGYNEQFF. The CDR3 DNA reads TGTGCCAGCAGTCACCGAGGTGGGGGAGGCTACAATGAGCAGTTCTTC.

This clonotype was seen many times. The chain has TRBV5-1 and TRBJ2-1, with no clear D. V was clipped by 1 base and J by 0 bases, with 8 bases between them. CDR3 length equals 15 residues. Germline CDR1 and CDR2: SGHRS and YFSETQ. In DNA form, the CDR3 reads TGCGCCAGCAGCTTGAGGGCCGTCTCCTACAATGAGCAGTTCTTC. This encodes CASSLRAVSYNEQFF.

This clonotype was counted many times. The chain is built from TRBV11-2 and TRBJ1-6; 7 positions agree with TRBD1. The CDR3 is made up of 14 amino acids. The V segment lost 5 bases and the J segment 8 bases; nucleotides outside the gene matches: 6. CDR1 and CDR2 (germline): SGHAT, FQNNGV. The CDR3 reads CASSLTGLHSPLHF. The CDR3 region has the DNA TGTGCCAGCAGCCTGACAGGGCTACATTCACCCCTCCACTTT.

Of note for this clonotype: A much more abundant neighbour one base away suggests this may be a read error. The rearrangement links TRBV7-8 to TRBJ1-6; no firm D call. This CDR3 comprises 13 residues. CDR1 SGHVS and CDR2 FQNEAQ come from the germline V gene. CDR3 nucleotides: TGTGCCAGCAGCTTAGAATTGAATTCACCCCCCCACTTT. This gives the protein CASSLELNSPPHF.

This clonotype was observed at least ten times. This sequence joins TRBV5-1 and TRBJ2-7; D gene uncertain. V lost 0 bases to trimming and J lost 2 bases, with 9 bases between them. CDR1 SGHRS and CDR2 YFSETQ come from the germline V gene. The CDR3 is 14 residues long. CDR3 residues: CASSLEGHPYEQYF. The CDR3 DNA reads TGCGCCAGCAGCTTGGAAGGGCACCCCTACGAGCAGTACTTC.

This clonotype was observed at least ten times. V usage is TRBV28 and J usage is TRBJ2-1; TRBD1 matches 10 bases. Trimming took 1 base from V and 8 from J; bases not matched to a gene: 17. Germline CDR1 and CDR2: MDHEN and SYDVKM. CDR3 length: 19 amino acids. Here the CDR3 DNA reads TGTGCCAGCAGTTTATACCCGGGACAGGGGAGGTCTACGACAGATGAGCAGTTCTTC. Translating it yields CASSLYPGQGRSTTDEQFF.

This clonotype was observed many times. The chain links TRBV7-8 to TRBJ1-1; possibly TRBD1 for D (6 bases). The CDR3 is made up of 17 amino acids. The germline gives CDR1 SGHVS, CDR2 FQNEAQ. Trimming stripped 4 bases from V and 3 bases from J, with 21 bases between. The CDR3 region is CASSSRQVGGWDTEAFF. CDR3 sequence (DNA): TGTGCCAGCAGCTCCAGACAGGTAGGAGGCTGGGACACTGAAGCTTTCTTT. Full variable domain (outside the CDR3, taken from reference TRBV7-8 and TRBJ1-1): GAGVSQSPRYKVAKRGQDVALRCDPISGHVSLFWYQQALGQGPEFLTYFQNEAQLDKSGLPSDRFFAERPEGSVSTLKIQRTQQEDSAVYLCASSSRQVGGWDTEAFFGQGTRLTVV.

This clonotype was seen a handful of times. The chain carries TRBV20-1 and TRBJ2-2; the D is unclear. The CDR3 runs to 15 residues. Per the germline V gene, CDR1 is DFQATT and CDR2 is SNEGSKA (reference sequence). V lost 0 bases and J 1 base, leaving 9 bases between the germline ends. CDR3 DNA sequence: TGCAGTGCTAGAGATGGTTCGAGGAACACCGGGGAGCTGTTTTTT. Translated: CSARDGSRNTGELFF.

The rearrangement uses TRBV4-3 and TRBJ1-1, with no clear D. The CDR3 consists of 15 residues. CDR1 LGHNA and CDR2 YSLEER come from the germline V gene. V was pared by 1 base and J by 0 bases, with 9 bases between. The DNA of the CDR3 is TGCGCCAGCAGCCAAGCCTCCACAGTGAACACTGAAGCTTTCTTT. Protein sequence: CASSQASTVNTEAFF.

The CDR3 here is CASSQDSGVTYEQYF. Here the CDR3 DNA reads TGCGCCAGCAGCCAGGACTCGGGAGTGACCTACGAGCAGTACTTC. The chain employs TRBV4-1 and TRBJ2-7, with a possible D match to TRBD2 (6 bases). Germline V gene data show CDR1 as MGHRA and CDR2 as YSYEKL. CDR3 length: 15 residues. Trimming removed 3 bases from V and 2 bases from J, with 14 bases in between.

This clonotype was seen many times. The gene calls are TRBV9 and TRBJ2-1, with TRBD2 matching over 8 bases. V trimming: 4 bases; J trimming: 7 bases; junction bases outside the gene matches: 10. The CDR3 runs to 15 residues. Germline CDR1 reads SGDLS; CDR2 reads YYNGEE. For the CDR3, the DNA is TGTGCCAGCAGCCCAGAGGGACTAGTCTATAATGAGCAGTTCTTC. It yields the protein CASSPEGLVYNEQFF.

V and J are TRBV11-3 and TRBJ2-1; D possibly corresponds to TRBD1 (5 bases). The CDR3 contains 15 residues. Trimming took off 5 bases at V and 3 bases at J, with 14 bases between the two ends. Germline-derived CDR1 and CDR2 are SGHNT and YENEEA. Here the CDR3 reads CASSPRGENYNEQFF. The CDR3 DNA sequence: TGTGCCAGCAGCCCAAGGGGCGAGAACTACAATGAGCAGTTCTTC.

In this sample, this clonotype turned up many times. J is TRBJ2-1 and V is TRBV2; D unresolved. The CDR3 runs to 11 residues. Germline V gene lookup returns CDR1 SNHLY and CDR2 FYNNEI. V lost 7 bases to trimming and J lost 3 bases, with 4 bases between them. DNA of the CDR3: TGTGCCAGCATCTTCTACAATGAGCAGTTCTTC. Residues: CASIFYNEQFF.

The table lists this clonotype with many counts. The CDR3 DNA is TGTGCCAGCAGTTTGGACAGGGGGCTGGATACTGAAGCTTTCTTT. Translated, it gives CASSLDRGLDTEAFF. V usage is TRBV28 and J usage is TRBJ1-1, with 11 bases identical to TRBD1. The CDR3 loop spans 15 amino acids. With V trimmed by 3 bases and J by 5 bases, 5 bases remained unmatched. Looked up from germline, CDR1 is MDHEN and CDR2 is SYDVKM.

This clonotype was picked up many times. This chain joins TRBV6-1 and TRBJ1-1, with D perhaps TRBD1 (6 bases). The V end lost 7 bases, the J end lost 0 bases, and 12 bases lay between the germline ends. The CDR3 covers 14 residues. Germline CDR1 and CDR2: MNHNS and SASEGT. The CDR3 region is CASNSRGVNTEAFF. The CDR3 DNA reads TGTGCCAGCAACTCCAGGGGTGTGAACACTGAAGCTTTCTTT.

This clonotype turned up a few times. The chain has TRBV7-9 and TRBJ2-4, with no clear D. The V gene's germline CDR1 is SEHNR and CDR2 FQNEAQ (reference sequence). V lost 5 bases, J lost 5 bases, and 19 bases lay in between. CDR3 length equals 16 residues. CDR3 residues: CASSPPFRVSENIQYF. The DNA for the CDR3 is TGTGCCAGCAGCCCGCCCTTTAGGGTCAGCGAAAACATTCAGTACTTC.

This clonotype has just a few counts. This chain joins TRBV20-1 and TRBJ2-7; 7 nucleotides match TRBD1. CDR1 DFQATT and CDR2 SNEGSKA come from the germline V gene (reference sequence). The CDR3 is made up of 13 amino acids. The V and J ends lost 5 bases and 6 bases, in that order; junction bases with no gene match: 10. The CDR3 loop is CSAPTTGQGEQYF. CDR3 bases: TGCAGTGCTCCGACGACAGGGCAAGGCGAGCAGTACTTC.

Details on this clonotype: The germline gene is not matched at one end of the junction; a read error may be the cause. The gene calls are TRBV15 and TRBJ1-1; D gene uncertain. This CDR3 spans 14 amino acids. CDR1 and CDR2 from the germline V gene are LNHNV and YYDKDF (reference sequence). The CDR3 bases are TGTGCCACCAGCGGAGATAGTTTCCGTACTGAAGCTTTCTTT. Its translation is CATSGDSFRTEAFF.

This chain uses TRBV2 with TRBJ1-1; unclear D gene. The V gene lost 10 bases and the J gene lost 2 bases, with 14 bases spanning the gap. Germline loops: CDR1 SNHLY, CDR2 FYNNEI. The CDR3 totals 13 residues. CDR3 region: CANPRLQNTEAFF. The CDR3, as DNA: TGTGCCAACCCCAGACTCCAAAACACTGAAGCTTTCTTT.

The chain's CDR3 is CASSPQGARAAQYF. DNA of the CDR3: TGTGCCAGCAGTCCGCAGGGGGCCCGAGCGGCCCAGTACTTC. The chain has TRBV12-3 or TRBV12-4 and TRBJ2-5, with TRBD1 matching 8 bases. Trimming cost V 5 bases and J 9 bases; bases outside gene matches: 11. The CDR3 spans 14 residues.

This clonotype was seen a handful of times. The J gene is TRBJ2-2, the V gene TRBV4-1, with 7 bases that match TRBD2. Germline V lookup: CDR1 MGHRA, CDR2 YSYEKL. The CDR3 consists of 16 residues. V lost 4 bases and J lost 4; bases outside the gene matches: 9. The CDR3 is CASSPPNGRVTGELFF. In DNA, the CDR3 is TGCGCCAGCAGCCCTCCTAATGGGAGGGTCACCGGGGAGCTGTTTTTT.

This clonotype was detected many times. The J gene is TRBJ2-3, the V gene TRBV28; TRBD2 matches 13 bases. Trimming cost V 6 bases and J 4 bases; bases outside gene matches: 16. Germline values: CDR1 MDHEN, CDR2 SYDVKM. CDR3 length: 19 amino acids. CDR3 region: CASRSGLAGQKLGPDTQYF. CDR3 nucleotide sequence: TGTGCCAGCAGGTCGGGACTAGCGGGACAGAAATTGGGGCCAGATACGCAGTATTTT. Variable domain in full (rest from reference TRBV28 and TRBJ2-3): DVKVTQSSRYLVKRTGEKVFLECVQDMDHENMFWYRQDPGLGLRLIYFSYDVKMKEKGDIPEGYSVSREKKERFSLILESASTNQTSMYLCASRSGLAGQKLGPDTQYFGPGTRLTVL.

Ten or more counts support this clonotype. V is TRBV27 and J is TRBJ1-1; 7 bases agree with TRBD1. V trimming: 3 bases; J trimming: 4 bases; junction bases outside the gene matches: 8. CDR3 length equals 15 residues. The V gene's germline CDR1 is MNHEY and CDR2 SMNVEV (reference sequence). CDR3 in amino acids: CASSLRPGTVTEAFF. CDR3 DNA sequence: TGTGCCAGCAGTTTGCGCCCCGGGACAGTCACTGAAGCTTTCTTT.

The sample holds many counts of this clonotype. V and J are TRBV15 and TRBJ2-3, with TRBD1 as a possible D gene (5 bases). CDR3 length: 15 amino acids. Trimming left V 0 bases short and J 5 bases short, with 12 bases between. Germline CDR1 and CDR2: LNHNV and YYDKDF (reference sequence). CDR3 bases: TGTGCCACCAGCAGAGATCGAAGGGGCGGAGATACGCAGTATTTT. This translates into CATSRDRRGGDTQYF.

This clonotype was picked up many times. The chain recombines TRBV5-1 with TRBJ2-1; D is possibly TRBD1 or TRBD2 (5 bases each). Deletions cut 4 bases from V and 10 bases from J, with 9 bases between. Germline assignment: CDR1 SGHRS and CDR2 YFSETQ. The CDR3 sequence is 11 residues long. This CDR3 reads CASSRGREQFF. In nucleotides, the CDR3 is TGCGCCAGCAGCCGGGGACGGGAGCAGTTCTTC.

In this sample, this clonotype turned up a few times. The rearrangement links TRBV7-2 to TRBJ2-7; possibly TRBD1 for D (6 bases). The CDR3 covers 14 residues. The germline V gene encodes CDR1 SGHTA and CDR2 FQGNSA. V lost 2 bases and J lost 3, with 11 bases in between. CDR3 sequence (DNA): TGTGCCAGCAGCTTAACCCGGGACATCTACGAGCAGTACTTC. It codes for CASSLTRDIYEQYF.

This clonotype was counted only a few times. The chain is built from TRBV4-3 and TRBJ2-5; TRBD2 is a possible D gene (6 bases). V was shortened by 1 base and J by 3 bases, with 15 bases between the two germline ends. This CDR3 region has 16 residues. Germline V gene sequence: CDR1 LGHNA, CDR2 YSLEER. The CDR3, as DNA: TGCGCCAGCAGCCAAGGCTATGGGGGAGGAAAAGAGACCCAGTACTTC. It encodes CASSQGYGGGKETQYF.

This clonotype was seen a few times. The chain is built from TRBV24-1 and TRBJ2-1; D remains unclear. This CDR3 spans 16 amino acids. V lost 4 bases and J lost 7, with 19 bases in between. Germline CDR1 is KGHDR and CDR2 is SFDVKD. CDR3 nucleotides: TGTGCCACCAGTGACCCCCTGATACCTAGTGTAAATGAGCAGTTCTTC. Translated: CATSDPLIPSVNEQFF.

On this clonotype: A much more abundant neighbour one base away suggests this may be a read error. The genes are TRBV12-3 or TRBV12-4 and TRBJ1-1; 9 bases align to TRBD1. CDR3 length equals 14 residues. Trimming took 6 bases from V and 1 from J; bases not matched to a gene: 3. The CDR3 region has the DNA TGTGCCAGCAGAAGGGGACAGGGGAACACTGAAGCTTTCTTT. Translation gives CASRRGQGNTEAFF.